One sample yielded the 22 T cell receptor beta chains listed below, sequenced in a study of breast tumors, draining lymph nodes, adjacent tissues. One entry per CDR3 protein results from TCRdb running MiXCR on the multiplex PCR reads. The sample records approximately 120,000 distinct CDR3 sequences, about 20% being singletons. Samples came from axillary lymph nodes draining the breast cancer. The source material was axillary lymph node tissue. The source of these receptors is a female donor with breast cancer. Some clones in this sample may be carry-over from other donors' samples.

The sample holds many counts of this clonotype. The CDR3 spells CASSPASDQGTGELFF. CDR3 nucleotide sequence: TGTGCCAGCTCACCAGCCTCGGACCAAGGGACCGGGGAGCTGTTTTTT. The rearrangement uses TRBV18 and TRBJ2-2, with D uncertain. CDR3 length equals 16 residues. V lost 2 bases and J lost 5, with 15 bases in between. Germline CDR1 KGHSH, CDR2 LQKENI.

The V call is TRBV19, the J call TRBJ1-3, with D perhaps matching TRBD1 (5 bases). Trimming removed 3 bases from V and 0 bases from J, with 12 bases in between. The CDR3 totals 16 residues. The germline CDR1 and CDR2 sequences are LNHDA and SQIVND (reference sequence). In nucleotides, the CDR3 is TGTGCCAGTAGTATCGCGGGACGCCGCTCTGGAAACACCATATATTTT. Protein sequence: CASSIAGRRSGNTIYF.

About this clonotype: This CDR3 is missing its conserved last phenylalanine or tryptophan, likely due to a read error. V is TRBV20-1 and J is TRBJ2-7, with D perhaps TRBD1 or TRBD2 (5 bases each). V dropped 6 bases and J dropped 2 bases, with 17 bases sitting between them. The length of the CDR3 is 14 residues. Germline CDR1 reads DFQATT; CDR2 reads SNEGSKA (reference sequence). The CDR3: CSANPGTATYEQYL. The CDR3 DNA reads TGCAGTGCAAACCCCGGGACCGCAACCTACGAGCAGTACCTC.

The sample holds a few counts of this clonotype. The CDR3 bases are TGTGCCAGCAGCTTTGGGCCCCGGGAAAGCATTCAGTACTTC. It translates to CASSFGPRESIQYF. This chain joins TRBV7-2 and TRBJ2-4; possibly TRBD2 for D (5 bases). Per germline, CDR1 SGHTA and CDR2 FQGNSA. V was shortened by 3 bases and J by 9 bases, with 15 bases between the two germline ends. The CDR3 length is 14 residues. Using reference TRBV7-2 and TRBJ2-4 for the parts outside the CDR3, the full variable domain is GAGVSQSPSNKVTEKGKDVELRCDPISGHTALYWYRQSLGQGLEFLIYFQGNSAPDKSGLPSDRFSAERTGGSVSTLTIQRTQQEDSAVYLCASSFGPRESIQYFGAGTRLSVL.

The chain employs TRBV19 and TRBJ1-1, with 11 bases identical to TRBD1. There are 14 residues in the CDR3. The junction had 5 bases not matched to a gene; V was cut back by 5 bases and J by 6 bases. Germline V gene sequence: CDR1 LNHDA, CDR2 SQIVND (reference sequence). Written as DNA, the CDR3 is TGTGCCAGTAGTCGGGACAGGGGGAGGCCTGAAGCTTTCTTT. Its protein product is CASSRDRGRPEAFF.

This clonotype was picked up a small number of times. This sequence joins TRBV11-2 and TRBJ2-2; D is unclear. CDR1 SGHAT and CDR2 FQNNGV come from the germline V gene. The CDR3 has 13 residues. Trimming took off 3 bases at V and 4 bases at J, with 6 bases between the two ends. CDR3 in amino acids: CASSFGRTGELFF. The CDR3 DNA follows: TGTGCCAGCAGCTTCGGACGCACCGGGGAGCTGTTTTTT.

In its sample, this clonotype was seen many times. The chain recombines TRBV6-5 with TRBJ1-2; D is perhaps TRBD1 (5 bases). CDR1 is MNHEY and CDR2 is SVGAGI in the germline V gene. Trimming took off 0 bases at V and 4 bases at J, with 15 bases between the two ends. The CDR3 has 16 amino acids. CDR3 in amino acids: CASSYSIGAGGYGYTF. The CDR3 DNA follows: TGTGCCAGCAGTTACTCGATAGGGGCCGGAGGCTATGGCTACACCTTC.

Concerning this clonotype: An end of the junction does not agree with germline; a read error may underlie this. The chain's CDR3 is CASSPAGTGTGGELCF. For the CDR3, the DNA is TGTGCCAGCAGCCCGGCCGGGACAGGTACGGGCGGGGAGCTGTGTTTT. This chain uses TRBV7-2 with TRBJ2-2; 8 nucleotides line up with TRBD1. CDR3 size: 16 residues. CDR1 SGHTA and CDR2 FQGNSA come from the germline V gene.

The chain carries TRBV20-1 and TRBJ1-2; 8 nucleotides agree with TRBD1. Germline lookup yields CDR1 DFQATT and CDR2 SNEGSKA (reference sequence). CDR3 length equals 15 residues. With V trimmed by 4 bases and J by 4 bases, 11 bases remained unmatched. CDR3 DNA: TGCAGTGCTAAAGATCGGGACAGGATGGCCTATGGCTACACCTTC. Protein sequence: CSAKDRDRMAYGYTF.

This clonotype was seen repeatedly, ten times or more. This rearrangement joins TRBV7-6 to TRBJ1-5; possibly TRBD1 for D (5 bases). The CDR3 sequence is 13 residues long. Trimming took 5 bases from V and 2 from J, leaving 7 bases between them. Germline CDR1 and CDR2: SGHVS and FNYEAQ. CDR3 nucleotide sequence: TGTGCCAGCAGCGGGGGAGGCAATCAGCCCCAGCATTTT. Translating it yields CASSGGGNQPQHF.

In DNA, the CDR3 is TGTGCCAGCAGCTTGCGAACAGGGGTCGGACTTGAGACCCAGTACTTC. Translating gives CASSLRTGVGLETQYF. The rearrangement uses TRBV5-4 and TRBJ2-5; 7 bases are a match to TRBD1. V trimming: 1 base; J trimming: 5 bases; junction bases outside the gene matches: 11. This CDR3 is 16 amino acids long. The V gene's germline CDR1 is SGHNT and CDR2 YYREEE (reference sequence).

The table lists this clonotype with many counts. This sequence joins TRBV9 and TRBJ2-7; D tentatively reads TRBD1 or TRBD2 (5 bases each). Trimming took 0 bases from V and 8 from J, leaving 9 bases between them. CDR1 is SGDLS, CDR2 YYNGEE, per germline. This CDR3 is 12 amino acids long. The DNA for the CDR3 is TGTGCCAGCAGCGTAGAAGAGGGACAGCAGTACTTC. This encodes CASSVEEGQQYF.

There are many counts of this clonotype. The chain links TRBV7-8 to TRBJ2-3; 7 nucleotides align to TRBD2. This CDR3 has 16 residues. V gave up 2 bases and J gave up 5 bases; unmatched junction bases: 10. CDR1 is SGHVS and CDR2 is FQNEAQ in the germline V gene. The CDR3 protein is CASSLNGGRVIDTQYF. The CDR3 nucleotides are TGTGCCAGCAGCTTAAACGGCGGGAGAGTGATAGATACGCAGTATTTT.

This clonotype has ten or more counts. This chain connects TRBV27 to TRBJ2-7, with no clear D. Trimming removed 0 bases at V and 7 bases at J, with 10 bases between. CDR1 and CDR2 from the germline V gene are MNHEY and SMNVEV (reference sequence). This CDR3 comprises 13 residues. CDR3 in amino acids: CASSLSGLTEQYF. Here the CDR3 DNA reads TGTGCCAGCAGTTTATCGGGATTAACGGAGCAGTACTTC.

Ten or more counts support this clonotype. V usage is TRBV20-1 and J usage is TRBJ2-1, with D maybe TRBD2 (6 bases). This CDR3 is 13 amino acids long. Trimming removed 6 bases from V and 7 bases from J, with 16 bases in between. CDR1 DFQATT and CDR2 SNEGSKA come from the germline V gene (reference sequence). CDR3 sequence: CSAAGHEANEQFF. The DNA of the CDR3 is TGCAGTGCAGCGGGCCACGAGGCGAATGAGCAGTTCTTC.

This clonotype was recorded many times. One junction end does not reproduce the germline sequence, and a read error may be involved. The rearrangement links TRBV2 to TRBJ2-7; a weak D match, TRBD2 (6 bases). The CDR3 is made up of 12 amino acids. CDR1 is SNHLY and CDR2 is FYNNEI in the germline V gene. The CDR3 coding sequence is TGCGCCAGCAGCGTCCGGGGGTACGAGCAGTACTTC. It yields the protein CASSVRGYEQYF.

The table lists this clonotype with many counts. The chain recombines TRBV5-1 with TRBJ2-2; 14 bases are shared with TRBD2. The length of the CDR3 is 17 residues. Germline trimming cut 4 bases from V and 6 bases from J; bases unmatched to any gene: 8. Germline V CDR1 and CDR2: SGHRS, YFSETQ. CDR3 sequence (DNA): TGCGCCAGCAGCCGTCGACTAGCGGGAGGGTTCTCCGGGGAGCTGTTTTTT. Protein product: CASSRRLAGGFSGELFF. The full variable domain, completed using reference TRBV5-1 and TRBJ2-2, is KAGVTQTPRYLIKTRGQQVTLSCSPISGHRSVSWYQQTPGQGLQFLFEYFSETQRNKGNFPGRFSGRQFSNSRSEMNVSTLELGDSALYLCASSRRLAGGFSGELFFGEGSRLTVL.

On this clonotype: Relative to the germline gene, one junction end is altered; a read error may explain this. The rearrangement links TRBV19 to TRBJ1-2, with D perhaps matching TRBD1 (5 bases). The CDR3 loop spans 15 amino acids. From germline, CDR1 is LNHDA and CDR2 SQIVND (reference sequence). CDR3 amino acids: CASSSFTIRGHGYAF. CDR3 nucleotide sequence: TGTGCCAGTAGTAGCTTCACAATCCGGGGCCATGGCTACGCCTTC.

A remark on this clonotype: This sequence may be a read error, since a much larger clone differs from it by one base. The V gene is TRBV6-1, the J gene TRBJ2-7; D perhaps matches TRBD1 (6 bases). Germline CDR1 reads MNHNS; CDR2 reads SASEGT. This CDR3 is built from 13 residues. CDR3 protein: CASSQGFGYKQYF. For the CDR3, the DNA is TGTGCCAGCAGCCAGGGGTTCGGCTACAAGCAGTACTTC.

This clonotype has at least ten counts. The rearrangement joins TRBV29-1 to TRBJ2-5; 8 positions agree with TRBD2. Germline values: CDR1 SQVTM, CDR2 ANQGSEA. With 0 bases clipped from V and 5 bases from J, the junction kept 11 bases outside the gene matches. This CDR3 has 16 residues. CDR3 in DNA: TGCAGCGTTGAAGATACGGGGGGGGTTGCCCGGGAGACCCAGTACTTC. It encodes CSVEDTGGVARETQYF. The full variable domain, with the rest looked up from reference TRBV29-1 and TRBJ2-5, is SAVISQKPSRDICQRGTSLTIQCQVDSQVTMMFWYRQQPGQSLTLIATANQGSEATYESGFVIDKFPISRPNLTFSTLTVSNMSPEDSSIYLCSVEDTGGVARETQYFGPGTRLLVL.

This clonotype was recorded at least ten times. This sequence joins TRBV5-1 and TRBJ2-7, with D uncertain. Germline V lookup: CDR1 SGHRS, CDR2 YFSETQ. The CDR3 sequence is 14 residues long. Trimming took off 9 bases at V and 3 bases at J, with 19 bases between the two ends. CDR3 nucleotides: TGCGCCACGAGAGAAGGGTCCTCCGGCTACGAGCAGTACTTC. Translating gives CATREGSSGYEQYF.

Worth noting for this clonotype: With a much larger clone just one base away, this may be a read error. This chain uses TRBV5-5 with TRBJ2-1; the match to TRBD1 covers 8 bases. The assigned J gene may be wrong: the sequence end matches TRBJ2-5 better. Germline CDR1 SGHKS, CDR2 YYEKEE (reference sequence). This CDR3 is built from 14 residues. Here the CDR3 reads CASSSTGGRETQYF. CDR3 DNA sequence: TGTGCCAGCAGCTCAACAGGGGGACGAGAGACCCAGTACTTC.